A single sample gave rise to the 26 T cell receptor beta chains below, sequenced in a study of T cells in Graves' hyperthyroidism and ophthalmopathy. TCR beta CDR3 regions were amplified from RNA transcripts. A first-round RT-PCR of the TCR CDR3 used the HTBI primer set. TCRdb passed the multiplex PCR reads through MiXCR, listing each CDR3 protein once. The sample includes about 720,000 distinct CDR3 sequences, about 15% of them seen just once. The sample consisted of blood. Every receptor here comes from a man aged 18 to 29 with Graves' hyperthyroidism.

This clonotype showed up many times. The genes are TRBV28 and TRBJ2-7, with 8 bases fitting TRBD2. The CDR3 runs to 16 residues. Germline V gene data show CDR1 as MDHEN and CDR2 as SYDVKM. Trimming took 7 bases from V and 2 from J; bases not matched to a gene: 13. CDR3 sequence reads: CASMLGGTSSAYEQYF. CDR3 nucleotides: TGTGCCAGCATGTTGGGTGGGACTAGTTCCGCCTACGAGCAGTACTTC.

Of note for this clonotype: It may be a read error: a sequence one base away is much more abundant. The chain has TRBV6-2 or TRBV6-3 and TRBJ1-2; TRBD1 matches 9 bases. Germline V gene data show CDR1 as MNHEY and CDR2 as SVGEGT. CDR3 length: 14 residues. CDR3 amino acids: CVSSQLTGGYGYTF. CDR3 nucleotides: TGTGTCAGCAGCCAACTGACAGGGGGCTATGGCTACACCTTC.

This clonotype was recorded many times. The chain employs TRBV11-2 and TRBJ1-6, with D hard to call. Looked up from germline, CDR1 is SGHAT and CDR2 is FQNNGV. V lost 0 bases and J 10 bases, leaving 13 bases between the germline ends. The CDR3 is 15 residues long. CDR3: CASSLELGRGSPLHF. The CDR3 DNA reads as TGTGCCAGCAGCTTAGAACTCGGAAGAGGCTCACCCCTCCACTTT.

This clonotype showed up just a few times. This chain links TRBV7-9 with TRBJ1-6; unclear D gene. The germline V gene encodes CDR1 SEHNR and CDR2 FQNEAQ (reference sequence). The V end lost 0 bases, the J end lost 3 bases, and 12 bases lay between the germline ends. The CDR3 extends over 17 amino acids. CDR3 DNA sequence: TGTGCCAGCAGCTTAGCCCGGCAGAACTACTATAATTCACCCCTCCACTTT. It specifies CASSLARQNYYNSPLHF.

This clonotype occurred many times. The V call is TRBV10-3, the J call TRBJ2-5, with 8 bases that match TRBD1. CDR3 length: 15 residues. The V gene's germline CDR1 is ENHRY and CDR2 SYGVKD. The junction had 7 bases not matched to a gene; V was cut back by 2 bases and J by 5 bases. This CDR3 is CAISEPPTGEETQYF. DNA for the CDR3: TGTGCCATCAGTGAGCCCCCGACAGGGGAGGAGACCCAGTACTTC.

This chain connects TRBV20-1 to TRBJ2-1; maybe TRBD2 (5 bases). CDR1 DFQATT and CDR2 SNEGSKA come from the germline V gene (reference sequence). Deletions cut 6 bases from V and 7 bases from J, with 19 bases between. There are 14 residues in the CDR3. The CDR3 nucleotides are TGCAGTGCCGCAAGCGTCACACCGGGGAATGAGCAGTTCTTC. It is translated as CSAASVTPGNEQFF.

The J gene is TRBJ2-1, the V gene TRBV2; 16 bases are shared with TRBD2. From germline, CDR1 is SNHLY and CDR2 FYNNEI. The CDR3 loop spans 19 amino acids. V gave up 2 bases and J gave up 8 bases; unmatched junction bases: 12. CDR3: CASSERGTSGRALSDEQFF. The CDR3 nucleotides read TGTGCCAGCAGTGAAAGGGGGACTAGCGGGAGGGCCCTAAGTGATGAGCAGTTCTTC. The variable domain in full, completed from reference TRBV2 and TRBJ2-1, reads EPEVTQTPSHQVTQMGQEVILRCVPISNHLYFYWYRQILGQKVEFLVSFYNNEISEKSEIFDDQFSVERPDGSNFTLKIRSTKLEDSAMYFCASSERGTSGRALSDEQFFGPGTRLTVL.

This clonotype was seen many times. The chain links TRBV24-1 to TRBJ2-2, with D unclear. The V gene's germline CDR1 is KGHDR and CDR2 SFDVKD. V was clipped by 5 bases and J by 1 base, with 7 bases between them. This CDR3 is 14 amino acids long. This CDR3 reads CATSGTGNTGELFF. The CDR3 region has the DNA TGTGCCACCAGTGGGACGGGGAACACCGGGGAGCTGTTTTTT.

Details on this clonotype: Just one base apart from a much larger clone, this may be a read error. The genes are TRBV28 and TRBJ2-1; 9 bases are a match to TRBD2. The CDR3 sequence is 15 residues long. V dropped 6 bases and J dropped 2; count of bases not matched to a gene: 5. From germline, CDR1 is MDHEN and CDR2 SYDVKM. This chain's CDR3 is CASRRGRGTYNEQFF. In DNA, the CDR3 is TGTGCCAGCAGGCGCGGGAGGGGAACCTACAATGAGCAGTTCTTC.

The chain recombines TRBV29-1 with TRBJ2-7, with D tentatively TRBD1 (6 bases). Germline CDR1 reads SQVTM; CDR2 reads ANQGSEA. V was trimmed by 6 bases and J by 0 bases, leaving 12 bases between them. The CDR3 runs to 13 residues. The CDR3 bases are TGCAGCGTGAGCGAGGACAGCTCCTACGAGCAGTACTTC. Amino acids: CSVSEDSSYEQYF.

This chain links TRBV28 with TRBJ1-5; 8 bases are shared with TRBD1. With 6 bases clipped from V and 9 bases from J, the junction kept 13 bases outside the gene matches. This CDR3 region has 15 residues. Germline CDR1 and CDR2: MDHEN and SYDVKM. CDR3: CASSPPGQVLGPQHF. CDR3 nucleotides: TGTGCCAGCAGCCCCCCGGGACAGGTACTAGGGCCCCAGCATTTT.

This clonotype was detected ten times or more. This chain connects TRBV7-9 to TRBJ1-1; D is perhaps TRBD1 (5 bases). CDR1 and CDR2 from the germline V gene are SEHNR and FQNEAQ (reference sequence). With 5 bases removed from V and 4 bases from J, the gap between germline ends came to 14 bases. The CDR3 loop spans 14 amino acids. The CDR3 is CASSEPGRGTEAFF. CDR3 sequence (DNA): TGTGCCAGCAGCGAGCCAGGGAGGGGCACTGAAGCTTTCTTT.

Ten or more counts support this clonotype. The chain links TRBV20-1 to TRBJ2-7; D is unresolved. V was pared by 3 bases and J by 3 bases, with 6 bases between. The CDR3 sequence is 11 residues long. Germline CDR1 is DFQATT and CDR2 is SNEGSKA (reference sequence). The chain's CDR3 is CSARRSYEQYF. In nucleotides, the CDR3 is TGCAGTGCTAGGAGAAGCTACGAGCAGTACTTC.

The rearrangement links TRBV27 to TRBJ2-1; 11 bases match TRBD2. Germline V gene sequence: CDR1 MNHEY, CDR2 SMNVEV (reference sequence). The CDR3 runs to 13 residues. V lost 7 bases and J lost 8; bases outside the gene matches: 4. The CDR3 region is CASTRTSGHEQFF. For the CDR3, the DNA is TGTGCCAGCACCAGGACTAGCGGGCATGAGCAGTTCTTC.

This clonotype was seen a single time. This chain links TRBV11-2 with TRBJ1-1, with a weak D call TRBD1 (5 bases). The CDR3 has 17 amino acids. V was cut by 5 bases and J by 0 bases, with 19 bases left in between. Per the germline V gene, CDR1 is SGHAT and CDR2 is FQNNGV. In nucleotides, the CDR3 is TGTGCCAGCAGCCTGGACCGCTCAGGGACCTTGAACACTGAAGCTTTCTTT. This encodes CASSLDRSGTLNTEAFF.

The chain has TRBV12-3 or TRBV12-4 and TRBJ2-1; 11 bases match TRBD2. The CDR3 has 14 residues. The V gene end was trimmed by 3 bases and the J gene end by 12 bases; junction bases not matched to a gene: 7. Here the CDR3 DNA reads TGTGCCAGCAGTTTGGAACTAGCGGGAGAGTCGCAGTTCTTC. Its protein is CASSLELAGESQFF.

This clonotype was counted ten times or more. DNA for the CDR3: TGTGCCAGCTTGTACAGAATTAATGAAAAACTGTTTTTT. It encodes CASLYRINEKLFF. This chain uses TRBV2 with TRBJ1-4; D is unresolved. Germline CDR1 is SNHLY and CDR2 is FYNNEI. The germline V and J ends were trimmed by 8 bases and 4 bases, with 11 bases remaining between them. CDR3 length equals 13 residues.

The rearrangement links TRBV12-5 to TRBJ2-7; 11 nucleotides line up with TRBD2. This CDR3 comprises 15 residues. The germline gives CDR1 LGHNT, CDR2 FRNRAP. With 6 bases clipped from V and 2 bases from J, the junction kept 6 bases outside the gene matches. The CDR3 DNA reads as TGTGCTAGTGGGGGTGGGACTAGCGGTCCCTACGAGCAGTACTTC. As protein: CASGGGTSGPYEQYF.

The chain couples TRBV19 to TRBJ1-4; TRBD1 might be the D (5 bases). The CDR3 sequence is 16 residues long. From germline, CDR1 is LNHDA and CDR2 SQIVND (reference sequence). V lost 4 bases and J lost 0, with 12 bases in between. CDR3 coding DNA: TGTGCCAGTAGTACCGACAGCGCCGCAACTAATGAAAAACTGTTTTTT. As protein: CASSTDSAATNEKLFF.

This clonotype was seen only a few times. The rearrangement links TRBV7-6 to TRBJ1-1; TRBD1 agrees at 9 bases. CDR3 length equals 16 residues. In germline, CDR1 is SGHVS, CDR2 FNYEAQ. Trimming cost V 5 bases and J 4 bases; bases outside gene matches: 11. In DNA form, the CDR3 reads TGTGCCAGCAGCCCCTTCACAGGGGGCGGTGGCACTGAAGCTTTCTTT. Translated, it gives CASSPFTGGGGTEAFF.

This clonotype has just a few counts. The V gene is TRBV29-1, the J gene TRBJ2-3; D is uncertain. The CDR3 loop spans 14 amino acids. V lost 3 bases and J lost 4, with 14 bases in between. Germline assignment: CDR1 SQVTM and CDR2 ANQGSEA. Here the CDR3 reads CSVESETVADTQYF. The CDR3 DNA follows: TGCAGCGTTGAGAGCGAGACTGTTGCAGATACGCAGTATTTT.

This clonotype turned up a few times. This chain joins TRBV7-3 and TRBJ1-1; a possible D gene is TRBD1 (6 bases). Trimming took 0 bases from V and 5 from J, leaving 13 bases between them. The germline gives CDR1 SGHTA, CDR2 FQGTGA. The CDR3 covers 15 residues. CDR3 DNA: TGTGCCAGCAGCTTAACTGTCAGGGGACAAACTGAAGCTTTCTTT. It translates to CASSLTVRGQTEAFF.

V and J are TRBV20-1 and TRBJ2-3; 8 nucleotides align to TRBD2. The ends lost 2 bases at V and 2 bases at J; junction bases unmatched: 3. From germline, CDR1 is DFQATT and CDR2 SNEGSKA (reference sequence). The CDR3 sequence is 14 residues long. CDR3 sequence reads: CSARSGSTTDTQYF. The CDR3 DNA reads as TGCAGTGCTAGAAGCGGGAGCACCACAGATACGCAGTATTTT.

This clonotype has a handful of counts. The chain is built from TRBV6-2 or TRBV6-3 and TRBJ1-5; D possibly corresponds to TRBD1 (6 bases). CDR1 MNHEY and CDR2 SVGEGT come from the germline V gene. The CDR3 extends over 13 amino acids. Trimming left V 7 bases short and J 4 bases short, with 11 bases between. The CDR3 bases are TGTGCCAGCACCTTAGGGGGAAATCAGCCCCAGCATTTT. As protein: CASTLGGNQPQHF.

The V call is TRBV29-1, the J call TRBJ2-3; D gene uncertain. Trimming left V 2 bases short and J 2 bases short, with 8 bases between. Germline lookup yields CDR1 SQVTM and CDR2 ANQGSEA. The length of the CDR3 is 13 residues. The CDR3 spells CSVERDNTDTQYF. DNA for the CDR3: TGCAGCGTTGAACGAGACAACACAGATACGCAGTATTTT.

This clonotype was recorded a few times. The chain uses TRBV12-5 and TRBJ2-4, with 7 bases aligning to TRBD1. The germline V gene has CDR1 LGHNT and CDR2 FRNRAP. This CDR3 spans 15 amino acids. The V segment lost 3 bases and the J segment 2 bases; nucleotides outside the gene matches: 4. CDR3 nucleotides: TGTGCTAGTGGTTTAGACAGGGAACCCAAAAACATTCAGTACTTC. This translates into CASGLDREPKNIQYF.